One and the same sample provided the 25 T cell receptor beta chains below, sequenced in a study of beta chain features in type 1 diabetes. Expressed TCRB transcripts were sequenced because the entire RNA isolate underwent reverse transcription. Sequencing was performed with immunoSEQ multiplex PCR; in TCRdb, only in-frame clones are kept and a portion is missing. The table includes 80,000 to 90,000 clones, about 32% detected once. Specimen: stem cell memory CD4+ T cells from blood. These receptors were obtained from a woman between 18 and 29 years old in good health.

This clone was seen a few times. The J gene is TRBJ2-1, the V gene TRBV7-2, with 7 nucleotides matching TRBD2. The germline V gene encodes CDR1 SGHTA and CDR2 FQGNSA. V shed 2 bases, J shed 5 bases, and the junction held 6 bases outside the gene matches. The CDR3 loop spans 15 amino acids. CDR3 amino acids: CASSLWGGPNNEQFF. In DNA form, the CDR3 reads TGTGCCAGCAGCTTATGGGGGGGACCCAACAATGAGCAGTTCTTC.

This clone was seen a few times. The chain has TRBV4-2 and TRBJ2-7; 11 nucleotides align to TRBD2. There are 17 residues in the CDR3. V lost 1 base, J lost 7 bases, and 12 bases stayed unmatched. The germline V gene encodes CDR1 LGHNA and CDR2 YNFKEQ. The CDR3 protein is CASSQVAGSGRAREQYF. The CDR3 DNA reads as TGTGCCAGCAGCCAAGTAGCGGGTAGCGGGAGGGCCAGAGAGCAGTACTTC.

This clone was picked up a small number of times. The CDR3 loop reads CASSLEGVGNTEAFF. The CDR3, as DNA: TGTGCCAGCAGTTTAGAAGGGGTGGGGAACACTGAAGCTTTCTTT. The chain has TRBV27 and TRBJ1-1; possible D gene TRBD1, 5 bases. This CDR3 has 15 residues. V was clipped by 2 bases and J by 1 base, with 11 bases between them. Germline-derived CDR1 and CDR2 are MNHEY and SMNVEV (reference sequence).

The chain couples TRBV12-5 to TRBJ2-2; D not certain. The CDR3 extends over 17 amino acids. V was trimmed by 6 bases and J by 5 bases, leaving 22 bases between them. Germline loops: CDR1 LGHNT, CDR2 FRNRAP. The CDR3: CASGMIQTSKVTGELFF. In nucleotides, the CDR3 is TGTGCTAGTGGCATGATTCAGACTTCTAAGGTTACCGGGGAGCTGTTTTTT.

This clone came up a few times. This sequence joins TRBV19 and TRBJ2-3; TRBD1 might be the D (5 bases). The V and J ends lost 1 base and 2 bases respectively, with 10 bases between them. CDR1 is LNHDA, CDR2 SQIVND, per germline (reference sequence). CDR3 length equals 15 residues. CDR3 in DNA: TGTGCCAGTAGTATAGGTGACAGCTCCACAGATACGCAGTATTTT. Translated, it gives CASSIGDSSTDTQYF.

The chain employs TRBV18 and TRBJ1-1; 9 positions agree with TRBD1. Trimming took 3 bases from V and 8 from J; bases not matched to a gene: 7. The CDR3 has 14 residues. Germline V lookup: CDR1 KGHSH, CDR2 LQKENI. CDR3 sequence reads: CASSPGQGRDEAFF. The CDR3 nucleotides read TGTGCCAGCTCACCGGGACAGGGAAGAGACGAAGCTTTCTTT.

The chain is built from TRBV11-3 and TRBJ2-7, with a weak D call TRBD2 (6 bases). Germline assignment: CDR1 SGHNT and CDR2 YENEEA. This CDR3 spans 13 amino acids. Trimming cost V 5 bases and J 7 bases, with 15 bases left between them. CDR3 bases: TGTGCCAGCAGCCCCCGGGAGTCGGGGGAGCAGTACTTC. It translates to CASSPRESGEQYF.

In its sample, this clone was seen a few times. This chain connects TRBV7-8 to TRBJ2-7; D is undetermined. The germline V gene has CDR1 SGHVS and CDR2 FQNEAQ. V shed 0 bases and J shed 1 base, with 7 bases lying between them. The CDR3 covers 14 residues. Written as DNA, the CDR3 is TGTGCCAGCAGCTTAGCGGGCAGATCCTACGAGCAGTACTTC. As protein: CASSLAGRSYEQYF.

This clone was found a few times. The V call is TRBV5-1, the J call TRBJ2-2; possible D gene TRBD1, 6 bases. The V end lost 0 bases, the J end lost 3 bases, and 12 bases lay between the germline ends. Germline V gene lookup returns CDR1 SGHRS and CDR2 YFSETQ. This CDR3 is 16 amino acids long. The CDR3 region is CASSLAAGVDTGELFF. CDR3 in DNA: TGCGCCAGCAGCTTGGCGGCAGGGGTGGACACCGGGGAGCTGTTTTTT.

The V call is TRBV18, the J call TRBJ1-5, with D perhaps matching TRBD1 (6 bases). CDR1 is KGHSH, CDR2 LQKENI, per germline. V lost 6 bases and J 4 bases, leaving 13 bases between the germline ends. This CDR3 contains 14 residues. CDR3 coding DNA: TGTGCCAGCTCTCCCATGAGGGGGAATCAGCCCCAGCATTTT. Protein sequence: CASSPMRGNQPQHF. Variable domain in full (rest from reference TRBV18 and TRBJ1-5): NAGVMQNPRHLVRRRGQEARLRCSPMKGHSHVYWYRQLPEEGLKFMVYLQKENIIDESGMPKERFSAEFPKEGPSILRIQQVVRGDSAAYFCASSPMRGNQPQHFGDGTRLSIL.

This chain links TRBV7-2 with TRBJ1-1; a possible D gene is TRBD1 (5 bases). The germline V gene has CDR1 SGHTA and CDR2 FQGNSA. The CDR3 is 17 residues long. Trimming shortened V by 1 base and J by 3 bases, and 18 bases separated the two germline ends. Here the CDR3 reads CASSLEGRAMVDTEAFF. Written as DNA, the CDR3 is TGTGCCAGCAGCTTAGAGGGCAGGGCAATGGTGGACACTGAAGCTTTCTTT.

The chain's CDR3 is CASSVETANTEAFF. For the CDR3, the DNA is TGTGCCAGCAGCGTAGAAACAGCTAACACTGAAGCTTTCTTT. The chain employs TRBV9 and TRBJ1-1; D gene ambiguous. Germline CDR1 is SGDLS and CDR2 is YYNGEE. The CDR3 is 14 amino acids. Between the trimmed V and J ends, which lost 0 bases and 2 bases, there was a span of 8 bases.

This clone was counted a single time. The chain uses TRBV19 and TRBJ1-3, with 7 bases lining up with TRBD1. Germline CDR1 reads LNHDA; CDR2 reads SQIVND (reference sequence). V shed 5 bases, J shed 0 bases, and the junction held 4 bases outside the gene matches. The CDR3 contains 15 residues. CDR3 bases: TGTGCCAGTAGTCCAGGGGGGTTCTCTGGAAACACCATATATTTT. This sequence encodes CASSPGGFSGNTIYF.

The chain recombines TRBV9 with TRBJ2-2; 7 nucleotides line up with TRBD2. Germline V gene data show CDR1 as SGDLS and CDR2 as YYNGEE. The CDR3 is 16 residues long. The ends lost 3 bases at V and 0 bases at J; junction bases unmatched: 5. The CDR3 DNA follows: TGTGCCAGCAGCGCCCGGGAGGCCCCGAACACCGGGGAGCTGTTTTTT. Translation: CASSAREAPNTGELFF.

The CDR3 here is CASSLTGTTTGELFF. The CDR3 nucleotides read TGTGCCAGCAGCTTAACCGGGACAACCACCGGGGAGCTGTTTTTT. The gene calls are TRBV7-3 and TRBJ2-2; TRBD1 might be the D (6 bases). CDR3 length: 15 amino acids. The germline V gene has CDR1 SGHTA and CDR2 FQGTGA. Trimming shortened V by 0 bases and J by 4 bases, and 9 bases separated the two germline ends.

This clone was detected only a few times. The CDR3 loop reads CSVGGSNQPQHF. CDR3 DNA sequence: TGCAGCGTTGGAGGGAGCAATCAGCCCCAGCATTTT. V is TRBV29-1 and J is TRBJ1-5; D gene uncertain. Between the trimmed V and J ends, which lost 4 bases and 1 base, there was a span of 5 bases. Looked up from germline, CDR1 is SQVTM and CDR2 is ANQGSEA. CDR3 size: 12 residues.

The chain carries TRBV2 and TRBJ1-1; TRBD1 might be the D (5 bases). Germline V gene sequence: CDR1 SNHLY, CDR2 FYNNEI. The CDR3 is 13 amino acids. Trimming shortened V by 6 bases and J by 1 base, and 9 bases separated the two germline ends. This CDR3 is CASRPTGNTEAFF. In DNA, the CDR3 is TGTGCCAGCAGACCCACAGGGAACACTGAAGCTTTCTTT. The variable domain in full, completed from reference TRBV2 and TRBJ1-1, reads EPEVTQTPSHQVTQMGQEVILRCVPISNHLYFYWYRQILGQKVEFLVSFYNNEISEKSEIFDDQFSVERPDGSNFTLKIRSTKLEDSAMYFCASRPTGNTEAFFGQGTRLTVV.

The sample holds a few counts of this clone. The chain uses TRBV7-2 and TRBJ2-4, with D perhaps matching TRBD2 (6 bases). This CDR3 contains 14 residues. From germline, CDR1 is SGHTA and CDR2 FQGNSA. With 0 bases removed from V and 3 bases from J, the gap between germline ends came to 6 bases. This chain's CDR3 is CASSLAGGKNIQYF. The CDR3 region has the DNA TGTGCCAGCAGCTTAGCGGGAGGCAAAAACATTCAGTACTTC.

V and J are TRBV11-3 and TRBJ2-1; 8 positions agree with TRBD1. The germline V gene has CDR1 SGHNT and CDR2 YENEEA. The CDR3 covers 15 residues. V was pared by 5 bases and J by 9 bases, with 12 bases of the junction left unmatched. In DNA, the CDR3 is TGTGCCAGCAGCCATTATACGTCTGGACAGGGTGAGCAGTTCTTC. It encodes CASSHYTSGQGEQFF.

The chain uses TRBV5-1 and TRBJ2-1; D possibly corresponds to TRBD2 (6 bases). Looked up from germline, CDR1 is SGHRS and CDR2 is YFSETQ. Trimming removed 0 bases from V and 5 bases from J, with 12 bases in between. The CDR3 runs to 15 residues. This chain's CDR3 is CASSLAGLRNNEQFF. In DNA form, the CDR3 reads TGCGCCAGCAGCTTGGCGGGACTCCGTAACAATGAGCAGTTCTTC.

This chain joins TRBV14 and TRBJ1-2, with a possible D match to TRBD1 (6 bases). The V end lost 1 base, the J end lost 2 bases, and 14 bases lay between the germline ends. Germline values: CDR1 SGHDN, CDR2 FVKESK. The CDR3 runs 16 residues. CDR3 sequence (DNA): TGTGCCAGCAGCCAAGTTATCAGGGGCAGGAACTATGGCTACACCTTC. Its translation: CASSQVIRGRNYGYTF.

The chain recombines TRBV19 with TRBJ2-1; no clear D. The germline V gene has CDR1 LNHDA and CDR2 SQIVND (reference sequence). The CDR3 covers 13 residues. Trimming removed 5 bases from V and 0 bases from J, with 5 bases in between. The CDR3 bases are TGTGCCAGTAGTCAAATCTCCTACAATGAGCAGTTCTTC. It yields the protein CASSQISYNEQFF. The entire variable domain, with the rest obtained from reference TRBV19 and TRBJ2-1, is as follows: DGGITQSPKYLFRKEGQNVTLSCEQNLNHDAMYWYRQDPGQGLRLIYYSQIVNDFQKGDIAEGYSVSREKKESFPLTVTSAQKNPTAFYLCASSQISYNEQFFGPGTRLTVL.

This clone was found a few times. The CDR3 region has the DNA TGTGCCAGCACCGGGTCGGGGGGTTGGCAAGAGACCCAGTACTTC. Translation gives CASTGSGGWQETQYF. The rearrangement uses TRBV5-4 and TRBJ2-5; 7 bases map to TRBD2. The germline gives CDR1 SGHNT, CDR2 YYREEE (reference sequence). This CDR3 is 15 amino acids long. V shed 6 bases and J 2 bases; nucleotides not matched to a gene: 10.

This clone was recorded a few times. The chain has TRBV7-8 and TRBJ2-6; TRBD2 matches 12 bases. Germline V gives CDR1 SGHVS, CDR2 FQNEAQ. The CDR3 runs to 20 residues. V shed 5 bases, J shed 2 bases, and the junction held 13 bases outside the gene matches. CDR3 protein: CASSPLSSSGGAAGANVLTF. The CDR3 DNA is TGTGCCAGCAGCCCACTTAGTTCTAGCGGGGGGGCCGCTGGGGCCAACGTCCTGACTTTC. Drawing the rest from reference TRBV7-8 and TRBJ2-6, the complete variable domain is GAGVSQSPRYKVAKRGQDVALRCDPISGHVSLFWYQQALGQGPEFLTYFQNEAQLDKSGLPSDRFFAERPEGSVSTLKIQRTQQEDSAVYLCASSPLSSSGGAAGANVLTFGAGSRLTVL.

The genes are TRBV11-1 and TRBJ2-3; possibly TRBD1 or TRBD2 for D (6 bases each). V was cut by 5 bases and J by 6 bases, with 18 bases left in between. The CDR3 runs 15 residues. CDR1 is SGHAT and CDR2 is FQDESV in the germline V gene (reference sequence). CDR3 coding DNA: TGTGCCAGCAGCCTAGGGGGACTCCGTCCCGATACGCAGTATTTT. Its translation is CASSLGGLRPDTQYF.